This TCR beta chain was sequenced in a study of PD-1 blockade in classical Hodgkin lymphoma. Study-wide results and caveats: There remain no defined causes for the repertoire differences, which possibly reflect disease activity or prior therapy. For complete responders, baseline diversity was comparable to that of newly diagnosed patients. At baseline, newly diagnosed patients reportedly showed less TCR diversity than healthy donors.

Patients all relapsed after autologous stem cell transplantation, and there was variation in brentuximab vedotin exposure. The CDR3 runs to 14 residues. V lost 7 bases and J lost 4; bases outside the gene matches: 7. Per the germline V gene, CDR1 is MNHNY and CDR2 is SVGAGI (reference sequence). As regards this clone: Its antigen is not known.

Produced via immunoSEQ multiplex PCR; TCRdb's table is partial and in-frame only. The table lists almost 100,000 clones, roughly 92% of them singletons, with 2.8% in the top ten. The sequencing used peripheral blood mononuclear cells (PBMCs), collected at baseline. The clonotype comes from a human donor with classical Hodgkin lymphoma. The genes are TRBV6-6 and TRBJ1-5, with 7 nucleotides matching TRBD1. The CDR3 region has the DNA TGTGCCAGCAATCCAATACAGGGGAATCAGCCCCAGCATTTT. Translating gives CASNPIQGNQPQHF.